A selection of T cell receptor beta chains follows, all from one sample in a study of T cells in Graves' hyperthyroidism and ophthalmopathy. TCRdb reprocessed the multiplex PCR reads with MiXCR, giving one entry per CDR3 protein. The sample includes roughly 500,000 distinct CDR3 sequences, approximately 23% seen only once; the top ten take under 55%. The specimen was blood. The source is a woman aged 70 to 79 with Graves' ophthalmopathy. The CDR3 runs from the conserved cysteine through the conserved F or W. A D gene is named only where the DNA matches it firmly. The size entry is marked missing in some rows and otherwise reads once, few, many or a size class.

NA	many	TRBV27	TRBJ1-1	TGTGCCAGCAGTTTATCGGGCTTGAACACTGAAGCTTTCTTT	CASSLSGLNTEAFF
TRBD2	NA	TRBV30	TRBJ2-3	TGTGCCTGGAGTGCTCTAGCGGGAGTAACAGATACGCAGTATTTT	CAWSALAGVTDTQYF
TRBD2	few	TRBV5-1	TRBJ2-7	TGCGCCAGCAGCTTGGTCGGCGGGAGGGCCCAAGAGCAGTACTTC	CASSLVGGRAQEQYF
TRBD2	NA	TRBV7-3	TRBJ2-1	TGTGCCAGCAGTCCGCTAGCGGGAGTATACAATGAGCAGTTCTTC	CASSPLAGVYNEQFF
NA	few	TRBV7-9	TRBJ2-5	TGTGCCAGCAGCTTAGTGGGGGCGGAGACCCAGTACTTC	CASSLVGAETQYF
NA	NA	TRBV12-5	TRBJ2-7	TGTGCTAGTGGTTTGCCCAGTCCTCCAGGACCCCCTATCCCATACGAGCAGTACTTC	CASGLPSPPGPPIPYEQYF
TRBD2	few	TRBV27	TRBJ2-7	TGTGCCAGCAGTCCGATGGGACTAGCGGGTCCGGGGGGGGAGCAGTACTTC	CASSPMGLAGPGGEQYF
NA	NA	TRBV20-1	TRBJ2-7	TGCAGTGCTAGCGGCGGCGTGAGGGAAAACTACGAGCAGTACTTC	CSASGGVRENYEQYF
TRBD1	many	TRBV28	TRBJ1-1	TGTGCCAGCAGGAACCTAGGGGGACAGGGGACTGAAGCTTTCTTT	CASRNLGGQGTEAFF
TRBD1	few	TRBV11-2	TRBJ1-2	TGTGCCAGCAGCTTAACGGATAGTGGGGACAGCAACTATGGCTACACCTTC	CASSLTDSGDSNYGYTF
NA	NA	TRBV4-3	TRBJ1-1	TGCGCCAGCAGCCAAGATGGGGTATATGCTGAAGCTTTCTTT	CASSQDGVYAEAFF
NA	few	TRBV7-2	TRBJ2-1	TGTGCCAGCAGCTTAAGCGGCAGATACAATGAGCAGTTCTTC	CASSLSGRYNEQFF
NA	few	TRBV27	TRBJ2-1	TGTGCCAGCAGTTTCCTCTTTGATGAGCAGTTCTTC	CASSFLFDEQFF
NA	few	TRBV2	TRBJ1-6	TGTGCCTGCCGGACCGACTTATATAATTCACCCCTCCACTTT	CACRTDLYNSPLHF
NA	NA	TRBV20-1	TRBJ1-1	TGCAGTGCTAGCTTCGACACTGAAGCTTTCTTT	CSASFDTEAFF
NA	few	TRBV7-9	TRBJ2-2	TGTGCCAGCAGCTCCCTTTCGAACACCGGGGAGCTGTTTTTT	CASSSLSNTGELFF
NA	many	TRBV6-5	TRBJ2-2	TGTGCCAGCAGTTACTCGAAGGAGTGGGCGAACACCGGGGAGCTGTTTTTT	CASSYSKEWANTGELFF
TRBD1	NA	TRBV5-1	TRBJ2-1	TGCGCCAGCAGCTTGCCTGGGACAGGGTCTAATGAGCAGTTCTTC	CASSLPGTGSNEQFF
TRBD1	many	TRBV2	TRBJ1-1	TGTGCCAGCAGTCTGGGGACAGGTGCTGAAGCTTTCTTT	CASSLGTGAEAFF
TRBD2	NA	TRBV29-1	TRBJ2-5	TGCAGCGCCTTGACTAGCGGGATGGGGTGGGAGACCCAGTACTTC	CSALTSGMGWETQYF
NA	many	TRBV2	TRBJ2-5	TGTGCCAGCAGTGAAGTAAGCAGAGAGGAGACCCAGTACTTC	CASSEVSREETQYF
TRBD1	NA	TRBV29-1	TRBJ1-2	TGCAGCGGGTGGGACAGGGGGTCTGGCCATGGCTACACCTTC	CSGWDRGSGHGYTF
NA	NA	TRBV7-9	TRBJ2-5	TGTGCCAGCAGCTTATCCGGGGTCGAGACCCAGTACTTC	CASSLSGVETQYF
TRBD2	few	TRBV4-1	TRBJ2-5	TGCGCCAGCAGCCAAGAGAGGACTAGCGGGAGTTCGGAGACCCAGTACTTC	CASSQERTSGSSETQYF
NA	NA	TRBV6-2/TRBV6-3	TRBJ2-2	TGTGCCAGCAGTTACGGTCTGAGGGGTTCCGGGGAGCTGTTTTTT	CASSYGLRGSGELFF
TRBD2	NA	TRBV5-1	TRBJ2-1	TGCGCCAGCAGGCCTTTAGCGGGAGCCTACAATGAGCAGTTCTTC	CASRPLAGAYNEQFF
TRBD2	NA	TRBV7-3	TRBJ2-1	TGTGCCAGCGCCCTTAGCGGGAGCGTTCCCTACAATGAGCAGTTCTTC	CASALSGSVPYNEQFF
NA	NA	TRBV9	TRBJ1-4	TGTGCCAGCAGCGTAGGGGGGGGCAATAATGAAAAACTGTTTTTT	CASSVGGGNNEKLFF
NA	many	TRBV20-1	TRBJ2-4	TGCAGTGCTAGTGGGGACCGAAACATTCAGTACTTC	CSASGDRNIQYF
NA	NA	TRBV7-8	TRBJ1-3	TGTGCCAGCAGCTCCGGACTAGGGCGAGGAAACACCATATATTTT	CASSSGLGRGNTIYF
TRBD2	few	TRBV9	TRBJ2-1	TGTGCCAGCAGCCCCATAGCGGGAGGGTCGGTAAATGAGCAGTTCTTC	CASSPIAGGSVNEQFF
NA	few	TRBV27	TRBJ2-2	TGTGCCAGCAGTTTATTGGGTGGGGGGCTCGGGGAGCTGTTTTTT	CASSLLGGGLGELFF
NA	NA	TRBV2	TRBJ1-2	TGTGCCAGCAGTGCGGGGGGGCTAGACTATGGCTACACCTTC	CASSAGGLDYGYTF
NA	NA	TRBV10-1	TRBJ2-5	TGCGCCAGCAGTGGGACCGCGGAAGAGACCCAGTACTTC	CASSGTAEETQYF
NA	few	TRBV3-1	TRBJ2-3	TGTGCCAGCAGCCGCCGGGTCCAGGGGTGGACAGATACGCAGTATTTT	CASSRRVQGWTDTQYF
NA	NA	TRBV12-3/TRBV12-4	TRBJ2-1	TGTGCCAGCAGTTTCGGGCGCCCGGGATATGAGCAGTTCTTC	CASSFGRPGYEQFF
NA	many	TRBV11-2	TRBJ2-1	TGTGCCAGCAGCTTAACCCGGACTAACAATGAGCAGTTCTTC	CASSLTRTNNEQFF